Described below is a single T cell receptor beta chain sequence and its context. The investigators amplified TCR beta CDR3 regions from RNA transcripts. When the TCR CDR3 underwent first-round RT-PCR, the HTBI primer set was used. TCRdb re-analysed the multiplex PCR reads in MiXCR, keeping a single row per CDR3 protein. The sample includes fewer than 650,000 distinct CDR3 sequences, 12% to 15% of them seen just once. This entry belongs to a study of T cells in Graves' hyperthyroidism and ophthalmopathy. Trimming removed 0 bases at V and 3 bases at J, with 5 bases between. Germline V lookup: CDR1 SQVTM, CDR2 ANQGSEA. This CDR3 is built from 12 residues.

Sequences were obtained from blood. The chain joins TRBV29-1 to TRBJ1-2; the D is unclear. The origin of this receptor is a woman in her 40s with Graves' hyperthyroidism. CDR3 coding DNA: TGCAGCGTTGAAGATTGGGACTATGGCTACACCTTC. It codes for CSVEDWDYGYTF.